These 6 T cell receptor beta chains were sequenced from one sample in a study of OX40 agonist ivuxolimab in advanced cancers. The assay was immunoSEQ multiplex PCR, and TCRdb's table has in-frame clones only and misses some. The repertoire holds 35,000 to 50,000 clones, 80% to 90% seen once, with around 2.5% in the top ten. Sample: CD4+ or CD8+ T cells sorted from blood, taken in a trial of the OX40 agonist ivuxolimab. Receptor source: an adult with an advanced solid tumor such as melanoma, head and neck, liver or kidney cancer.

The chain combines TRBV4-2 with TRBJ1-1, with D maybe TRBD1 (6 bases). The CDR3 totals 15 residues. V was shortened by 5 bases and J by 3 bases, with 16 bases between the two germline ends. Per germline, CDR1 LGHNA and CDR2 YNFKEQ. Written as DNA, the CDR3 is TGTGCCAGCAGCGGGGTCCCACAGGGATACACTGAAGCTTTCTTT. The encoded protein is CASSGVPQGYTEAFF.

The V call is TRBV4-3, the J call TRBJ2-1, with TRBD2 identical over 8 bases. Germline V gene lookup returns CDR1 LGHNA and CDR2 YSLEER. The CDR3 loop spans 18 amino acids. V was pared by 4 bases and J by 8 bases, with 19 bases of the junction left unmatched. In nucleotides, the CDR3 is TGCGCCAGCAGCCGGTATAGCGGGGTATCATTTAATGTCGATGAGCAGTTCTTC. Protein sequence: CASSRYSGVSFNVDEQFF.

The chain uses TRBV28 and TRBJ1-2; possibly TRBD1 for D (6 bases). CDR1 is MDHEN, CDR2 SYDVKM, per germline. This CDR3 is 14 amino acids long. The ends were cut back, 4 bases at V and 5 bases at J, with 14 bases in the middle. CDR3 residues: CASSSTGFFYGYTF. CDR3 sequence (DNA): TGTGCCAGCAGTTCAACAGGGTTTTTTTATGGCTACACCTTC.

V usage is TRBV7-3 and J usage is TRBJ2-5; 8 bases are a match to TRBD2. The CDR3 length is 15 residues. Looked up from germline, CDR1 is SGHTA and CDR2 is FQGTGA. V shed 5 bases, J shed 4 bases, and the junction held 9 bases outside the gene matches. The CDR3: CASSRNSGSLETQYF. In DNA form, the CDR3 reads TGTGCCAGCAGCCGCAACAGCGGGAGCCTAGAGACCCAGTACTTC.

V gene TRBV7-2 combines with J gene TRBJ2-5; 9 nucleotides match TRBD2. The end of the DNA aligns better with TRBJ2-7, so the J call may be wrong. Germline values: CDR1 SGHTA, CDR2 FQGNSA. This CDR3 comprises 14 residues. The CDR3 region is CASTRTSAGYEQYF. The CDR3 DNA follows: TGTGCCAGCACCCGGACTAGCGCAGGGTACGAGCAGTACTTC.

The chain couples TRBV5-1 to TRBJ2-2, with D unresolved. CDR1 is SGHRS and CDR2 is YFSETQ in the germline V gene. This CDR3 has 15 residues. Deletions cut 2 bases from V and 0 bases from J, with 8 bases between. The CDR3 loop is CASSFYRSNTGELFF. The CDR3 coding sequence is TGCGCCAGCAGCTTTTACCGATCGAACACCGGGGAGCTGTTTTTT.